Here is one T cell receptor beta chain with its context. Its antigen remains unidentified. This entry belongs to a study of regulatory T cells in long-lasting Graves disease. Looking at the study overall: Persistent cases were those of Graves' disease that involved over 5 years of antithyroid drugs with positive TSH receptor antibodies.

Sequencing libraries for TCR beta were prepared with iRepertoire HTBI primers and Arm-PCR of CDR3 regions. In the original analysis: Samples jointly harbored 55 to 75 TRBV and about 15 TRBJ segments. TCRdb reprocessed the multiplex PCR reads with MiXCR, giving one entry per CDR3 protein. TCRdb's processing, not the authors' own work, is the source of the V and J calls. Here the sample spans roughly 500,000 distinct CDR3 sequences, about a fifth being singletons. Time point: persistent/refractory GD, antithyroid drugs over 5 years with positive TRAb. The TCR library was prepared using RNA isolated from PBMCs. Study-wide points: TRBV28, TRBJ1-2 and TRBJ2-5 were segments that persistent disease favored. Reduced TCR diversity was observed in persistent Graves' patients versus newly diagnosed patients.

Trimming took off 7 bases at V and 2 bases at J, with 20 bases between the two ends. CDR1 is MNHNS and CDR2 is SASEGT in the germline V gene. The CDR3 consists of 17 residues. This chain uses TRBV6-1 with TRBJ2-2; a weak D match, TRBD2 (5 bases). The TCR comes from a female donor with Graves disease. This specimen consisted of peripheral blood mononuclear cells (PBMCs), obtained when the disease was refractory, from a patient treated with antithyroid drugs. CDR3 DNA sequence: TGTGCCAGCACCCGACTCTCTAAAGCGGACAACACCGGGGAGCTGTTTTTT. Translating it yields CASTRLSKADNTGELFF.